This T cell receptor beta chain stems from a study of naive and memory T cell subsets. An equimolar mix of two oligonucleotides served as the beta constant-region primer for TRBC1 and TRBC2. The ligated cDNA underwent four PCR rounds using SP2 and nested alpha and beta constant-region primers. Using its own MiXCR run on the UMI-ligation and nested PCR reads, TCRdb lists one record per CDR3 protein. The sample includes 84,000 or so distinct CDR3 sequences, 6% to 7.5% seen only once; the top ten take around 1.5%. This clonotype was counted many times. The V end was cut by 5 bases, the J end by 7 bases, with 9 bases between. In germline, CDR1 is MNHEY, CDR2 SVGEGT. The CDR3 covers 11 residues.

The receptor was isolated from a human donor in good health. Sequencing used central memory CD4+ T cells from blood. The gene calls are TRBV6-2 or TRBV6-3 and TRBJ2-7; the D gene is possibly TRBD2 (5 bases). In nucleotides, the CDR3 is TGTGCCAGCAGTGACCGACTAGAGCAGTACTTC. It translates to CASSDRLEQYF.